This is a list of T cell receptor beta chains from one sample in a study of T-cell memory formation after mild COVID-19. TCRdb redid the calling of the 5' RACE reads with MiXCR, one entry per CDR3 protein. The sample yields a few hundred thousand distinct CDR3 sequences, 8% to 10% seen once. Sample: PBMCs or a T cell subset sorted from them (not recorded which). All receptors derive from a man aged 18 to 30 who had mild COVID-19 (a few samples of this study predate the infection). Cell type and time point are not known. The CDR3 runs from the conserved cysteine through the conserved F or W. Each record gives: clone size, V gene, D gene, J gene, CDR3 DNA, CDR3 protein. D genes are given only for firm matches. Size is omitted from some rows. Given values are once, few, many or a class for expanded clones.

abundance: few
v_gene: TRBV5-5
d_gene: .
j_gene: TRBJ1-1
CDR3nt: TGTGCCAGCACCAGACCCATGAACACTGAAGCTTTCTTT
CDR3aa: CASTRPMNTEAFF

abundance: .
v_gene: TRBV7-3
d_gene: .
j_gene: TRBJ2-1
CDR3nt: TGTGCCAGCAGCCCCCAGGCCGGGGCCAGGGATGAGCAGTTCTTC
CDR3aa: CASSPQAGARDEQFF

abundance: few
v_gene: TRBV7-9
d_gene: TRBD1
j_gene: TRBJ2-5
CDR3nt: TGTGCCAGCGCCCAGCGGGGGACAGGGGACTTCGAGGAGACCCAGTACTTC
CDR3aa: CASAQRGTGDFEETQYF

abundance: few
v_gene: TRBV7-9
d_gene: TRBD2
j_gene: TRBJ2-3
CDR3nt: TGTGCCAGCAGCTTAGGCCCGCGGGGGGCAACAGATACGCAGTATTTT
CDR3aa: CASSLGPRGATDTQYF

abundance: .
v_gene: TRBV5-1
d_gene: TRBD1
j_gene: TRBJ1-2
CDR3nt: TGCGCCAGCAGCTTGGTCGGGACAGGGAAAGACGGCTACACCTTC
CDR3aa: CASSLVGTGKDGYTF

abundance: .
v_gene: TRBV11-3
d_gene: TRBD2
j_gene: TRBJ2-1
CDR3nt: TGTGCCAGCAGCTTATACGGGGGGGCCGAGTTCACTGAGCAGTTCTTC
CDR3aa: CASSLYGGAEFTEQFF

abundance: few
v_gene: TRBV4-3
d_gene: .
j_gene: TRBJ2-6
CDR3nt: TGCGCCAGCAGCCAGGCGGAGGGCTTCGACTCTGGGGCCAACGTCCTGACTTTC
CDR3aa: CASSQAEGFDSGANVLTF

abundance: .
v_gene: TRBV20-1
d_gene: .
j_gene: TRBJ1-5
CDR3nt: TGCAGTGCTAGCAGAGTATGGGCTCAGCCCCAGCATTTT
CDR3aa: CSASRVWAQPQHF

abundance: many
v_gene: TRBV4-3
d_gene: .
j_gene: TRBJ2-3
CDR3nt: TGCGCCAGCAGCCTCGAGCGGGATACGCAGTATTTT
CDR3aa: CASSLERDTQYF

abundance: many
v_gene: TRBV24-1
d_gene: .
j_gene: TRBJ1-1
CDR3nt: TGTGCCACCAGTGCCAAGGGGGAGGGAGCTGAAGCTTTCTTT
CDR3aa: CATSAKGEGAEAFF

abundance: .
v_gene: TRBV12-3/TRBV12-4
d_gene: .
j_gene: TRBJ2-5
CDR3nt: TGTGCCAGCAGCTCGGGACTCTCCAAAGAGACCCAGTACTTC
CDR3aa: CASSSGLSKETQYF

abundance: .
v_gene: TRBV4-2
d_gene: TRBD1
j_gene: TRBJ1-3
CDR3nt: TGTGCCAGCAGCCAAGTGACAGGGGCTGGAAACACCATATATTTT
CDR3aa: CASSQVTGAGNTIYF

abundance: once
v_gene: TRBV21-1
d_gene: .
j_gene: TRBJ1-1
CDR3nt: TGTGCCAGCAGCACAAAGGCCCCGGGGCCCTCGAACACTGAAGCTTTCTTT
CDR3aa: CASSTKAPGPSNTEAFF

abundance: .
v_gene: TRBV9
d_gene: .
j_gene: TRBJ2-1
CDR3nt: TGTGCCAGCAGCGTCTTGGGTTTGGATGAGCAGTTCTTC
CDR3aa: CASSVLGLDEQFF

abundance: .
v_gene: TRBV6-5
d_gene: .
j_gene: TRBJ2-7
CDR3nt: TGTGCCAGCAGCACGGACGCCCGCCTGACCTACGAGCAGTACTTC
CDR3aa: CASSTDARLTYEQYF

abundance: many
v_gene: TRBV5-1
d_gene: .
j_gene: TRBJ2-4
CDR3nt: TGCGCCAGCAGCTTGAAGTTAGACGCCATTCAGTACTTC
CDR3aa: CASSLKLDAIQYF

abundance: few
v_gene: TRBV20-1
d_gene: .
j_gene: TRBJ2-3
CDR3nt: TGCAGTGCTAGAGGGACAGATGAACGCACAGATACGCAGTATTTT
CDR3aa: CSARGTDERTDTQYF

abundance: few
v_gene: TRBV12-3/TRBV12-4
d_gene: .
j_gene: TRBJ2-5
CDR3nt: TGTGCCAGCAGTTTGGGGGCCCTGGGGACCCAGTACTTC
CDR3aa: CASSLGALGTQYF

abundance: few
v_gene: TRBV4-1
d_gene: .
j_gene: TRBJ2-2
CDR3nt: TGCGCCAGCAGCCAACCCACCGGGGAGCTGTTTTTT
CDR3aa: CASSQPTGELFF

abundance: .
v_gene: TRBV7-9
d_gene: .
j_gene: TRBJ1-4
CDR3nt: TGTGCCAGCAGCCCAAAGGAGGAACAGACAACTAATGAAAAACTGTTTTTT
CDR3aa: CASSPKEEQTTNEKLFF

abundance: many
v_gene: TRBV3-1
d_gene: TRBD2
j_gene: TRBJ2-3
CDR3nt: TGTGCCAGCAGCCAAGGGGTCAGCGGGGGGGCCGGTACGCAGTATTTT
CDR3aa: CASSQGVSGGAGTQYF

abundance: .
v_gene: TRBV7-2
d_gene: TRBD1
j_gene: TRBJ1-1
CDR3nt: TGTGCCAGCAGCGCGTCGGACAGGGTATGGGACACTGAAGCTTTCTTT
CDR3aa: CASSASDRVWDTEAFF

abundance: many
v_gene: TRBV7-2
d_gene: .
j_gene: TRBJ2-7
CDR3nt: TGTGCCAGCAGCCCCCCCCAGGGACGGTCTAGCGAGCAGTACTTC
CDR3aa: CASSPPQGRSSEQYF

abundance: .
v_gene: TRBV7-2
d_gene: .
j_gene: TRBJ1-1
CDR3nt: TGTGCCAGCAACTATCCTGGGGGAAACACTGAAGCTTTCTTT
CDR3aa: CASNYPGGNTEAFF

abundance: few
v_gene: TRBV25-1
d_gene: .
j_gene: TRBJ2-5
CDR3nt: TGTGCCAGCAGTGGGCCCGGGTGGTACCAAGAGACCCAGTACTTC
CDR3aa: CASSGPGWYQETQYF

abundance: many
v_gene: TRBV12-3/TRBV12-4
d_gene: .
j_gene: TRBJ2-6
CDR3nt: TGTGCCAGCAGTACCTTCTCTGGGGCCAACGTCCTGACTTTC
CDR3aa: CASSTFSGANVLTF

abundance: .
v_gene: TRBV4-1
d_gene: .
j_gene: TRBJ1-2
CDR3nt: TGCGCCAGCCTCGGTTTTGGCTATGGCTACACCTTC
CDR3aa: CASLGFGYGYTF

abundance: .
v_gene: TRBV12-3/TRBV12-4
d_gene: .
j_gene: TRBJ1-3
CDR3nt: TGTGCCAGCAGCCTTCAGCGGGGAAACACCATATATTTT
CDR3aa: CASSLQRGNTIYF

abundance: many
v_gene: TRBV7-9
d_gene: TRBD2
j_gene: TRBJ2-3
CDR3nt: TGTGCCAGCAGCTTAGATCTAGCGGGGCGCACAGATACGCAGTATTTT
CDR3aa: CASSLDLAGRTDTQYF

abundance: many
v_gene: TRBV5-1
d_gene: .
j_gene: TRBJ2-3
CDR3nt: TGCGCCAGCAGCTTGGGGACTAACACAGATACGCAGTATTTT
CDR3aa: CASSLGTNTDTQYF

abundance: many
v_gene: TRBV10-2
d_gene: .
j_gene: TRBJ2-7
CDR3nt: TGCGCCAGCAGTGGCGTCCGGGACGGCTACGAGCAGTACTTC
CDR3aa: CASSGVRDGYEQYF